What follows are 21 T cell receptor beta chains derived from one specimen sequenced in a study of T cells in Graves' hyperthyroidism and ophthalmopathy. Using RNA transcripts as the source, TCR beta CDR3 regions were amplified. First-round RT-PCR with HTBI primers amplified the TCR CDR3 region. TCRdb processed the multiplex PCR reads anew with MiXCR; each CDR3 protein has one entry. The sample includes some 370,000 distinct CDR3 sequences, around 15% of them seen just once. Input material: blood. The source of these receptors is a man in his fifties with Graves' ophthalmopathy.

This clonotype has only a few counts. This chain uses TRBV6-1 with TRBJ1-6; D is unresolved. The V gene lost 6 bases and the J gene lost 7 bases, with 13 bases spanning the gap. The CDR3 totals 14 residues. Germline-derived CDR1 and CDR2 are MNHNS and SASEGT. The chain's CDR3 is CASRKDPWNSPLHF. In DNA form, the CDR3 reads TGTGCCAGCAGGAAAGACCCCTGGAATTCACCCCTCCACTTT.

The chain combines TRBV20-1 with TRBJ2-1, with 13 bases identical to TRBD2. The ends lost 2 bases at V and 8 bases at J; junction bases unmatched: 12. From germline, CDR1 is DFQATT and CDR2 SNEGSKA (reference sequence). This CDR3 spans 17 amino acids. CDR3 sequence (DNA): TGCAGTGCTAGACCATACGGGGGGACTAGCGGGACCCATGAGCAGTTCTTC. Residues: CSARPYGGTSGTHEQFF.

This clonotype was recorded at least ten times. The chain employs TRBV4-1 and TRBJ2-7; possibly TRBD2 for D (5 bases). The CDR3 runs 13 residues. Germline V gene lookup returns CDR1 MGHRA and CDR2 YSYEKL. Trimming cost V 1 base and J 4 bases, with 8 bases left between them. CDR3 nucleotides: TGCGCCAGCAGCCAAGCGAGGGCGTACGAGCAGTACTTC. It is translated as CASSQARAYEQYF.

This clonotype was observed a handful of times. The CDR3, as DNA: TGTGCCAGCAGCGAACACCGGGACAGAGTCTCTGGGGCCAACGTCCTGACTTTC. It specifies CASSEHRDRVSGANVLTF. The chain carries TRBV7-9 and TRBJ2-6; 7 nucleotides line up with TRBD1. V gave up 5 bases and J gave up 0 bases; unmatched junction bases: 10. Germline V lookup: CDR1 SEHNR, CDR2 FQNEAQ (reference sequence). CDR3 length: 18 residues.

Many counts were recorded for this clonotype. The chain joins TRBV20-1 to TRBJ2-3, with D unresolved. V was clipped by 6 bases and J by 5 bases, with 24 bases between them. The CDR3 covers 16 residues. Germline V lookup: CDR1 DFQATT, CDR2 SNEGSKA (reference sequence). The CDR3 protein is CSAKRAYRTTLDTQYF. DNA of the CDR3: TGCAGTGCGAAGAGAGCTTACCGAACCACCTTAGATACGCAGTATTTT.

The rearrangement joins TRBV10-1 to TRBJ2-1; 10 positions agree with TRBD1. The CDR3 covers 14 residues. Germline V gene sequence: CDR1 WNHNN, CDR2 SYGVQD (reference sequence). After removal of 6 bases from V and 9 bases from J, the junction contained 8 bases not matched to a gene. CDR3 in amino acids: CASRRDRGIGEQFF. The CDR3 nucleotides are TGCGCCAGCAGAAGGGACAGGGGAATTGGTGAGCAGTTCTTC.

This sequence joins TRBV28 and TRBJ2-1, with TRBD2 matching over 11 bases. V lost 7 bases to trimming and J lost 3 bases; unmatched junction nucleotides: 5. Germline CDR1 MDHEN, CDR2 SYDVKM. This CDR3 comprises 15 residues. In DNA form, the CDR3 reads TGTGCCAGCACTCAAGGGACTAGCGGCTACAATGAGCAGTTCTTC. Its translation: CASTQGTSGYNEQFF. Full variable domain (outside the CDR3, taken from reference TRBV28 and TRBJ2-1): DVKVTQSSRYLVKRTGEKVFLECVQDMDHENMFWYRQDPGLGLRLIYFSYDVKMKEKGDIPEGYSVSREKKERFSLILESASTNQTSMYLCASTQGTSGYNEQFFGPGTRLTVL.

This clonotype was detected many times. The CDR3 protein is CASSQQGRGNIQYF. CDR3 nucleotides: TGCGCCAGCAGCCAACAGGGGAGGGGAAACATTCAGTACTTC. The V and J genes are TRBV4-1 and TRBJ2-4; possible D gene TRBD2, 7 bases. Trimming left V 2 bases short and J 6 bases short, with 11 bases between. CDR1 and CDR2 from the germline V gene are MGHRA and YSYEKL. The CDR3 spans 14 residues.

This clonotype was recorded many times. The gene calls are TRBV14 and TRBJ2-7, with D possibly matching TRBD1 (5 bases). There are 15 residues in the CDR3. Germline-derived CDR1 and CDR2 are SGHDN and FVKESK. Between the trimmed V and J ends, which lost 0 bases and 2 bases, there was a span of 11 bases. The CDR3 DNA reads as TGTGCCAGCAGCCAAGACGTTACAGGAACCTACGAGCAGTACTTC. Protein: CASSQDVTGTYEQYF.

This clonotype was recorded many times. The chain has TRBV30 and TRBJ2-1, with 9 bases identical to TRBD2. V lost 2 bases to trimming and J lost 6 bases; unmatched junction nucleotides: 11. CDR3 length: 16 amino acids. CDR1 is GTSNPN and CDR2 is SVGIG in the germline V gene (reference sequence). The CDR3 region has the DNA TGTGCCTGGAGTCGGGAGGGGACTAGCAGAGGCAATGAGCAGTTCTTC. Translation: CAWSREGTSRGNEQFF.

This sequence joins TRBV7-3 and TRBJ1-6, with no clear D. CDR1 SGHTA and CDR2 FQGTGA come from the germline V gene. This CDR3 region has 15 residues. V gave up 3 bases and J gave up 9 bases, with 15 bases separating them. CDR3 amino acids: CASSFLPGWLSPLHF. CDR3 bases: TGTGCCAGCAGCTTCCTTCCCGGTTGGCTTTCACCCCTCCACTTT. Full variable domain (missing parts from reference TRBV7-3 and TRBJ1-6): GAGVSQTPSNKVTEKGKYVELRCDPISGHTALYWYRQSLGQGPEFLIYFQGTGAADDSGLPNDRFFAVRPEGSVSTLKIQRTERGDSAVYLCASSFLPGWLSPLHFGNGTRLTVT.

V is TRBV20-1 and J is TRBJ2-7; D gene uncertain. The CDR3 runs to 14 residues. V lost 0 bases to trimming and J lost 5 bases, with 14 bases between them. Germline assignment: CDR1 DFQATT and CDR2 SNEGSKA (reference sequence). The CDR3 sequence is CSARDLPHNDEQYF. CDR3 DNA: TGCAGTGCTAGAGATCTTCCGCATAACGACGAGCAGTACTTC.

This clonotype showed up just once. This CDR3 reads CASSARLAGGGETQYF. DNA for the CDR3: TGTGCCAGCAGCGCGCGACTAGCGGGAGGTGGAGAGACCCAGTACTTC. This sequence joins TRBV3-1 and TRBJ2-5; 13 positions match TRBD2. Germline lookup yields CDR1 LGHDT and CDR2 YNNKEL (reference sequence). Unmatched junction bases numbered 7, after V lost 5 bases and J lost 4 bases. The CDR3 spans 16 residues.

The table lists this clonotype with many counts. This chain links TRBV27 with TRBJ1-5; D is unclear. Germline V gene lookup returns CDR1 MNHEY and CDR2 SMNVEV (reference sequence). CDR3 length: 14 residues. Between the trimmed V and J ends, which lost 2 bases and 6 bases, there was a span of 11 bases. The CDR3 reads CASSLDGFRQPQHF. The DNA for the CDR3 is TGTGCCAGCAGTTTAGATGGGTTCCGTCAGCCCCAGCATTTT.

This clonotype was recorded at least ten times. This chain joins TRBV20-1 and TRBJ2-5, with 7 bases fitting TRBD2. The CDR3 is made up of 15 amino acids. Germline CDR1 DFQATT, CDR2 SNEGSKA (reference sequence). V lost 5 bases and J lost 1; bases outside the gene matches: 10. The CDR3 protein is CSASTSGVSQETQYF. CDR3 DNA sequence: TGCAGTGCTTCAACCAGCGGGGTGTCCCAAGAGACCCAGTACTTC.

As concerns this clonotype: A single base separates this from a much larger clone, so it may be a read error. V gene TRBV12-3 or TRBV12-4 combines with J gene TRBJ2-1, with 9 bases lining up with TRBD2. The CDR3 is 16 residues long. V lost 3 bases to trimming and J lost 9 bases; unmatched junction nucleotides: 12. As DNA, the CDR3 is TGTGCCAGCAGTTTTAGGTCCGGGACTAGCTACTTTGAGCAGTTCTTC. This encodes CASSFRSGTSYFEQFF.

This clonotype was seen repeatedly, ten times or more. The chain links TRBV12-3 or TRBV12-4 to TRBJ1-6; the D gene is possibly TRBD1 (6 bases). V was cut by 3 bases and J by 10 bases, with 13 bases left in between. The CDR3 extends over 14 amino acids. CDR3 sequence reads: CASSFQGLGSPLHF. As DNA, the CDR3 is TGTGCCAGCAGTTTTCAGGGGTTGGGGTCACCCCTCCACTTT.

This clonotype was recorded a few times. The J gene is TRBJ2-1, the V gene TRBV6-4, with D perhaps TRBD2 (6 bases). CDR3 size: 13 residues. The germline CDR1 and CDR2 sequences are MRHNA and SNTAGT. Trimming shortened V by 4 bases and J by 10 bases, and 14 bases separated the two germline ends. Written as DNA, the CDR3 is TGTGCCAGCAGTGTTGAGGGAGGAGACGAGCAGTTCTTC. Its translation is CASSVEGGDEQFF.

This clonotype was detected only a few times. The rearrangement joins TRBV15 to TRBJ2-3; D possibly corresponds to TRBD2 (5 bases). From germline, CDR1 is LNHNV and CDR2 YYDKDF (reference sequence). This CDR3 is 13 amino acids long. V was trimmed by 0 bases and J by 4 bases, leaving 5 bases between them. The CDR3 DNA reads TGTGCCACCAGCAGAGAAGCGGCAGATACGCAGTATTTT. Its protein product is CATSREAADTQYF.

This clonotype was seen at least ten times. The rearrangement links TRBV3-1 to TRBJ2-1; no reliable D call. V gave up 4 bases and J gave up 5 bases, with 15 bases separating them. Germline CDR1 and CDR2: LGHDT and YNNKEL (reference sequence). CDR3 length: 15 residues. In DNA form, the CDR3 reads TGTGCCAGCAGCCTGTTGCTCAAACCTAACAATGAGCAGTTCTTC. Protein sequence: CASSLLLKPNNEQFF.

On this clonotype itself: It is likely a read error: a sequence one base away is far more abundant. CDR3 sequence: CANSGAYEQYF. The CDR3 nucleotides read TGTGCCAACAGTGGGGCCTACGAGCAGTACTTC. The rearrangement uses TRBV2 and TRBJ2-7; D is unclear. Germline-derived CDR1 and CDR2 are SNHLY and FYNNEI. The CDR3 extends over 11 amino acids.